The entry below gives a single TCR beta chain sequence along with its context. This record comes from a study of blood T cell repertoires in COVID-19. Study context: Some COVID-19 samples were acute and others convalescent; all came from the United States, Italy and Spain. T cells, B-cell-depleted T cells, or PBMCs provided the cDNA or gDNA that served as material.

As processed by the authors: Estimation of nucleated cell counts was performed using reference gene primer amplification. The repertoire was sequenced with immunoSEQ multiplex PCR; TCRdb's copy has only in-frame clones and lacks some. That table furnishes V, J and clone size, whereas the DNA furnished D and trimming. The table includes 310,000 or so clones, almost 90% detected once. Germline V CDR1 and CDR2: SGHVS, FQNEAQ. The CDR3 has 13 residues. V lost 1 base, J lost 3 bases, and 6 bases lay in between. Participant reports of clinical history set cohort assignment. The chain uses TRBV7-8 and TRBJ1-1, with unresolved D. The sequence was collected from a woman in her late teens or twenties with acute COVID-19. The sequencing sample was made of PBMCs or T cells enriched from blood (not recorded which). CDR3 coding DNA: TGTGCCAGCAGCTTAGAGAGCGACACTGAAGCTTTCTTT. This codes for CASSLESDTEAFF.